The clone carrying this T cell receptor (gamma chain) appeared a few times. TCRdb's protein for this DNA is that of a much larger clone and differs from the translation at residue 4, likely a read error; the protein shown is the DNA translation. With CATT, TCRdb re-called clones from the multiplex PCR reads. The repertoire holds about 30,000 gamma-chain clones, with 1.4% to 1.5% as singletons. This entry is derived from a study of γδ T cells in repeated Plasmodium falciparum infection. Study-level information: Donors had four controlled P. falciparum NF54 infections over roughly 610 days.

What was sequenced was gamma-delta T cells from blood. This receptor was identified in a pool of human donors (malaria-infected and uninfected, not separated).

The CDR3 region has the DNA TGTGCCACCTTGGATGGACCCCCTTATAAGAAACTCTTT. Translation: CATLDGPPYKKLF. The genes are TRGV4 and TRGJ1 or TRGJ2. The CDR3 totals 13 residues. Germline CDR1 reads EGSTGY; CDR2 reads YDSYTSSV.